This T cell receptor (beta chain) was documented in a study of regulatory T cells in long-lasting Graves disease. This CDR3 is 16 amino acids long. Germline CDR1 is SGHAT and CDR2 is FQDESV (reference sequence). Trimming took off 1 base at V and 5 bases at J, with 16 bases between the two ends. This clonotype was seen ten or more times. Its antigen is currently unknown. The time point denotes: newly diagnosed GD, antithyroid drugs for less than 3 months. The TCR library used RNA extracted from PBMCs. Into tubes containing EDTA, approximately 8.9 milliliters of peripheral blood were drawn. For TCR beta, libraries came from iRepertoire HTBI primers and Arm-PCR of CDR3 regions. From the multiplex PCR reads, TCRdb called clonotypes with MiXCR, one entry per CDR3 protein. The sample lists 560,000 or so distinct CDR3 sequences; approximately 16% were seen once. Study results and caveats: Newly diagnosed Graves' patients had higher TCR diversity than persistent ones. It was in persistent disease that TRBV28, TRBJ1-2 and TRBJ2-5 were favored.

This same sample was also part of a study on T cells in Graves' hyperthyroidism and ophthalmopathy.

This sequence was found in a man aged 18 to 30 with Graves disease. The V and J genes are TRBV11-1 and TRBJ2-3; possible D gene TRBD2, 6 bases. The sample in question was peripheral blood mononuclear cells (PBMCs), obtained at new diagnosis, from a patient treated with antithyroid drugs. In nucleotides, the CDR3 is TGTGCCAGCAGCTTAGAAAGGGGACTGCAGGAAGATACGCAGTATTTT. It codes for CASSLERGLQEDTQYF.